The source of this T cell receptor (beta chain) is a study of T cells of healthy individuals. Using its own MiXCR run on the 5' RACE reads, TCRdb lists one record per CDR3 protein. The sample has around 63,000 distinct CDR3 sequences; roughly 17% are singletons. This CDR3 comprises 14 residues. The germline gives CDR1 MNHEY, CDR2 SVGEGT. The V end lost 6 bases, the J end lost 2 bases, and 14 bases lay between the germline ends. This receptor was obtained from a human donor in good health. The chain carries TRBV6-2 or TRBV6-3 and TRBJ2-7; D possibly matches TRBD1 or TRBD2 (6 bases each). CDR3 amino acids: CASRAWRGTYEQYF. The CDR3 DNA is TGTGCCAGCAGGGCCTGGAGGGGGACCTACGAGCAGTACTTC.